A single T cell receptor beta chain is shown here with its context. TCR beta CDR3 regions were amplified from RNA. The HTBI set primed first-round TCR CDR3 RT-PCR. TCRdb used MiXCR to reprocess the multiplex PCR reads, holding one entry per CDR3 protein. The sample lists around 600,000 distinct CDR3 sequences, 15% to 19% occurring once. These data come from a study of T cells in Graves' hyperthyroidism and ophthalmopathy. The CDR3 runs to 17 residues. The ends lost 4 bases at V and 1 base at J; junction bases unmatched: 8. Per germline, CDR1 LGHDT and CDR2 YNNKEL (reference sequence). Uncontrolled infection, other autoimmune disease, pregnancy or lactation led to exclusion. Each diagnosis drew on symptoms, thyroxine, TRAb, thyroid ultrasound and orbital computed tomography findings. The PBMCs had their origin in 7.5 to 10 ml of fresh peripheral blood.

Sequencing was done on a sample of blood. This receptor was identified in a woman in her twenties or thirties with Graves' hyperthyroidism. The chain recombines TRBV3-1 with TRBJ2-2; 8 positions match TRBD2. The CDR3 DNA reads as TGTGCCAGCAGCCCACGAGGGACTAGGGGGAACACCGGGGAGCTGTTTTTT. Its protein is CASSPRGTRGNTGELFF.